The 2 T cell receptor beta chains presented below share a single source sample, sequenced in a study of blood T cell repertoires in COVID-19. Method: immunoSEQ multiplex PCR; TCRdb's copy keeps in-frame clones and lacks some. The table shows around 260,000 clones, with about 91% occurring only once. Sequenced sample: peripheral blood. The origin of the receptors is a person aged 18 to 30 with COVID-19, enrolled during active disease.

The chain combines TRBV7-3 with TRBJ1-1; no definite D call. The CDR3 length is 13 residues. Germline values: CDR1 SGHTA, CDR2 FQGTGA. Trimming stripped 1 base from V and 1 base from J, with 4 bases between. In DNA form, the CDR3 reads TGTGCCAGCAGCTTAAGCGGGAACACTGAAGCTTTCTTT. The encoded protein is CASSLSGNTEAFF.

The chain joins TRBV19 to TRBJ1-3; D remains ambiguous. CDR1 LNHDA and CDR2 SQIVND come from the germline V gene (reference sequence). Trimming shortened V by 9 bases and J by 5 bases, and 23 bases separated the two germline ends. This CDR3 comprises 16 residues. CDR3 protein: CASSEARSHTRNTIYF. In nucleotides, the CDR3 is TGTGCCAGCTCCGAAGCGAGGAGCCATACGCGAAACACCATATATTTT.